This record looks at one T cell receptor (beta chain) sequence and its context. No antigen is known for it. From germline, CDR1 is MRHNA and CDR2 SNTAGT. The J segment lost 2 bases and the V segment lost 4 bases, leaving 17 bases of the junction unmatched. This CDR3 comprises 20 residues. These data are taken from a study of shared clonotypes between healthy human individuals. Donors were healthy HIV-negative adults without recent acute infections or vaccinations. General study results and limits: Researchers sampled blood only, noting tissue repertoires likely differ.

Some clones are missing from TCRdb's copy, which holds only in-frame ones; the method was immunoSEQ multiplex PCR. This table holds around 2.5 million clones, approximately 93% found once. This sequence was found in a man in his late teens or twenties in good health. Some clones in this sample may be carry-over from other donors' samples. The chain recombines TRBV6-4 with TRBJ1-5; TRBD1 matches 10 bases. What was sequenced was naive CD4+ T cells from PBMCs. The subset was: CD45RA+ positively selected. For the CDR3, the DNA is TGTGCCAGCAGTGGGTACCGGGACAGGGGTTCCGAAGGACGCAATCAGCCCCAGCATTTT. Its translation is CASSGYRDRGSEGRNQPQHF.